What follows describes a single T cell receptor (beta chain). Profiling relied on immunoSEQ multiplex PCR, and the TCRdb table lists in-frame clones only, not all of them. The table records approximately 100,000 clones, over 90% of them present only once. This CDR3 region has 18 residues. This sample is drawn from a study of technical replicates of blood from a few donors. This receptor was identified in a human donor in good health. Material: T cells isolated from PBMCs. The V and J genes are TRBV21-1 and TRBJ1-1; TRBD1 is the table's D call, not checked against the DNA. TRBV21-1 is deemed a pseudogene. The CDR3: CASSKGDRDRGSDTEAFF. The CDR3 nucleotides read TGTGCCAGCAGCAAAGGAGACCGGGACAGGGGATCGGACACTGAAGCTTTCTTT.